Listed here are 14 T cell receptor beta chains from one sample, sequenced in a study of PD-1 blockade in classical Hodgkin lymphoma. Regarding time point: cycle 4 day 1 (C4D1), after 6 weeks of nivolumab. Every patient was affected by relapse after autologous stem cell transplantation, while exposure to brentuximab vedotin was not uniform. TCRdb keeps only in-frame clones here, not all; method: immunoSEQ multiplex PCR. The sample includes 50,000 or so clones, 86% of them seen just once. The sequences come from peripheral blood mononuclear cells (PBMCs), collected before the fourth cycle of nivolumab. The origin of the receptors is a human donor with classical Hodgkin lymphoma.

The V gene is TRBV11-2, the J gene TRBJ2-7, with TRBD2 matching over 8 bases. The trim removed 2 bases at V and 2 bases at J, leaving 5 bases unmatched. The CDR3 has 15 residues. Germline V lookup: CDR1 SGHAT, CDR2 FQNNGV. The CDR3 sequence is CASSLYSGLAYEQYF. CDR3 in DNA: TGTGCCAGCAGCTTATATTCGGGACTAGCCTACGAGCAGTACTTC.

This rearrangement joins TRBV6-1 to TRBJ1-2; 7 positions agree with TRBD1. The V segment lost 2 bases and the J segment 4 bases; nucleotides outside the gene matches: 7. This CDR3 contains 15 residues. Germline V gene data show CDR1 as MNHNS and CDR2 as SASEGT. CDR3 in amino acids: CASSEQGGGLYGYTF. The CDR3 DNA reads as TGTGCCAGCAGTGAACAGGGAGGGGGCCTCTATGGCTACACCTTC.

This chain links TRBV12-2 with TRBJ1-5. TRBV12-2 is a recognized pseudogene. CDR3 length equals 16 residues. CDR3 residues: CASRLIRSYSNQPQHF. CDR3 bases: TGTGCAAGTCGCTTGATTCGAAGTTATAGCAATCAGCCCCAGCATTTT.

This sequence joins TRBV5-4 and TRBJ2-1; maybe TRBD1 (6 bases). CDR1 and CDR2 from the germline V gene are SGHNT and YYREEE (reference sequence). The CDR3 is made up of 15 amino acids. Trimming took 0 bases from V and 2 from J, leaving 9 bases between them. CDR3 residues: CASSLEPGAYNEQFF. DNA of the CDR3: TGTGCCAGCAGCTTGGAGCCAGGGGCCTACAATGAGCAGTTCTTC.

This clone was observed once. This chain uses TRBV5-1 with TRBJ1-1, with 8 nucleotides matching TRBD1. J was trimmed by 4 bases and V by 0 bases; bases with no gene match: 8. Germline CDR1 is SGHRS and CDR2 is YFSETQ. The CDR3 is 16 residues long. This chain's CDR3 is CASSLGFRQGATEAFF. The CDR3 DNA follows: TGCGCCAGCAGCTTGGGTTTTCGGCAGGGGGCCACTGAAGCTTTCTTT.

The chain's CDR3 is CASRWRLAENEQFF. The CDR3 nucleotides read TGTGCCAGCAGGTGGAGGCTAGCGGAGAATGAGCAGTTCTTC. This chain joins TRBV6-1 and TRBJ2-1; 7 positions agree with TRBD2. CDR1 is MNHNS and CDR2 is SASEGT in the germline V gene. After removal of 6 bases from V and 7 bases from J, the junction contained 9 bases not matched to a gene. The CDR3 consists of 14 residues.

The chain links TRBV28 to TRBJ1-4; TRBD1 might be the D (5 bases). The CDR3 totals 16 residues. Germline CDR1 is MDHEN and CDR2 is SYDVKM. The V end was cut by 4 bases, the J end by 3 bases, with 15 bases between. The CDR3 DNA reads TGTGCCAGCAGTTCAGGGACGCTACCTGCTAATGAAAAACTGTTTTTT. Its protein is CASSSGTLPANEKLFF.

The CDR3 is CASSLSHLAKNIQYF. For the CDR3, the DNA is TGTGCCAGCAGTTTATCACATTTAGCCAAAAACATTCAGTACTTC. V is TRBV27 and J is TRBJ2-4; D uncertain. CDR1 MNHEY and CDR2 SMNVEV come from the germline V gene (reference sequence). The CDR3 totals 15 residues. Trimming removed 0 bases at V and 0 bases at J, with 6 bases between.

For this clone: This sample also contains other DNA sequences that code for the same CDR3. This chain joins TRBV28 and TRBJ2-7; D not resolved. The CDR3 totals 11 residues. Germline V lookup: CDR1 MDHEN, CDR2 SYDVKM. V lost 3 bases to trimming and J lost 3 bases, with 3 bases between them. CDR3 protein: CASSFRYEQYF. The CDR3 coding sequence is TGTGCCAGCAGTTTCCGCTACGAGCAGTACTTC.

The chain is built from TRBV7-2 and TRBJ1-2; TRBD1 matches at 11 bases. CDR1 is SGHTA and CDR2 is FQGNSA in the germline V gene. Losses at the gene ends were 4 bases for V and 4 bases for J; bases not matched to a gene: 2. The CDR3 is made up of 14 amino acids. CDR3: CASSSGTGGYGYTF. CDR3 DNA: TGTGCCAGCAGCTCCGGGACAGGGGGCTATGGCTACACCTTC.

The CDR3 here is CASRRSTSYEQYF. The CDR3 bases are TGCGCCAGCAGACGGAGTACATCCTACGAGCAGTACTTC. This chain links TRBV5-1 with TRBJ2-7; the D is unclear. The CDR3 runs to 13 residues. The germline CDR1 and CDR2 sequences are SGHRS and YFSETQ. V gave up 5 bases and J gave up 1 base, with 10 bases separating them.

The chain is built from TRBV28 and TRBJ2-1; TRBD2 might be the D (6 bases). Trimming took off 7 bases at V and 7 bases at J, with 23 bases between the two ends. The CDR3 extends over 16 amino acids. Germline CDR1 and CDR2: MDHEN and SYDVKM. Here the CDR3 DNA reads TGTGCCAGCACGAGGAGCGTGACTAGAAACGGAAATGAGCAGTTCTTC. It is translated as CASTRSVTRNGNEQFF.

This sequence joins TRBV19 and TRBJ2-1, with unresolved D. Trimming left V 3 bases short and J 4 bases short, with 1 base between. CDR3 size: 11 residues. Looked up from germline, CDR1 is LNHDA and CDR2 is SQIVND (reference sequence). The CDR3 protein is CASSMYNEQFF. CDR3 bases: TGTGCCAGTAGTATGTACAATGAGCAGTTCTTC. Full variable domain (remainder filled in from reference TRBV19 and TRBJ2-1): DGGITQSPKYLFRKEGQNVTLSCEQNLNHDAMYWYRQDPGQGLRLIYYSQIVNDFQKGDIAEGYSVSREKKESFPLTVTSAQKNPTAFYLCASSMYNEQFFGPGTRLTVL.

This sequence joins TRBV29-1 and TRBJ2-7; 10 nucleotides align to TRBD1. V lost 8 bases to trimming and J lost 6 bases; unmatched junction nucleotides: 10. From germline, CDR1 is SQVTM and CDR2 ANQGSEA. The length of the CDR3 is 13 residues. The CDR3 DNA follows: TGCAGCTCCGTGACAGGGGGCAGGGGCGAGCAGTACTTC. This codes for CSSVTGGRGEQYF.